The subject of this entry is one T cell receptor (beta chain). The sample belongs to a study of somatic mutations in cytotoxic T cells in rheumatoid arthritis. About the study: The researchers flow-sorted some T-cell populations stained with V beta antibodies and got nearly 100% purity, and these included V beta1+ cells sequenced for TCRB.

Sequencing was performed with immunoSEQ multiplex PCR; in TCRdb, only in-frame clones are kept and a portion is missing. The table includes some 40,000 clones, more than 80% detected once. Flow cytometry was used to check the purity of CD4+ and CD8+ cells, which had been isolated by positive magnetic bead selection. V was pared by 6 bases and J by 5 bases, with 10 bases between. This CDR3 has 13 residues. The germline gives CDR1 WSHSY, CDR2 SAAADI. This sequence originates from a man in his forties in good health. The chain is built from TRBV10-2 and TRBJ2-2; D unclear. The sample was CD8+ T cells sorted from blood. CDR3 nucleotide sequence: TGCGCCAGCAGCCTCTACGAGACCGGGGAGCTGTTTTTT. It yields the protein CASSLYETGELFF.